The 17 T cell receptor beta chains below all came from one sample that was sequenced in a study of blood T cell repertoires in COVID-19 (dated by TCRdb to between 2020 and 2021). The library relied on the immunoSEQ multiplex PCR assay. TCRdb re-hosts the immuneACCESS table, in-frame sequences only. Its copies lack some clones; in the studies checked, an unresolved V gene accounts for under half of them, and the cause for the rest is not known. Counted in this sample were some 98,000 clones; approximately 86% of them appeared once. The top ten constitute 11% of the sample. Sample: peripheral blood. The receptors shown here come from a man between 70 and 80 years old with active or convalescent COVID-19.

The CDR3 DNA sequence: TGTGCCAGCAGCACAATCCCAGGAGGGCCTCTAGGCTACACCTTC. Amino acids: CASSTIPGGPLGYTF. The chain combines TRBV11-2 with TRBJ1-2; D gene unclear. The CDR3 is 15 amino acids. Germline V gene lookup returns CDR1 SGHAT and CDR2 FQNNGV. V was pared by 5 bases and J by 8 bases, with 21 bases between.

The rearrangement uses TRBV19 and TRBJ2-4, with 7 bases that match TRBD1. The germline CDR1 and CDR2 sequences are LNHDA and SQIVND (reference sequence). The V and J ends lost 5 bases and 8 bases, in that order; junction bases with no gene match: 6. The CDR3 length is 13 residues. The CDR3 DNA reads TGTGCCAGTAGTTTGACAGGGTCACACATTCAGTACTTC. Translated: CASSLTGSHIQYF.

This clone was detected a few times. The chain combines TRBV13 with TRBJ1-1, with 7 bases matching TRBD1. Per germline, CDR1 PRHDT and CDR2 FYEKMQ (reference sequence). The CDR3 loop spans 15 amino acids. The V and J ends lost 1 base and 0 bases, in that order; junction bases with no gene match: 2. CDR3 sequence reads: CASSLEGAMNTEAFF. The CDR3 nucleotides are TGTGCCAGCAGCTTAGAGGGGGCTATGAACACTGAAGCTTTCTTT.

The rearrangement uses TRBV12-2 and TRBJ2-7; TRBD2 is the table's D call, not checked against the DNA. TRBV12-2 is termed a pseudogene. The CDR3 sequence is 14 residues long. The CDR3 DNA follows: TGTGCAAGTCGCCCTAGCGGGGGGAACTACGAGCAGTACTTC. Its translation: CASRPSGGNYEQYF.

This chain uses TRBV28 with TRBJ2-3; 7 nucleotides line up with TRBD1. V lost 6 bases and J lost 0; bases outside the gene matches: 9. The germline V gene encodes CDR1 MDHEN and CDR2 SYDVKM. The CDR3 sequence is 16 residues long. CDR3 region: CASRSRTGRSTDTQYF. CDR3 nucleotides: TGTGCCAGCAGATCCCGGACAGGACGAAGCACAGATACGCAGTATTTT.

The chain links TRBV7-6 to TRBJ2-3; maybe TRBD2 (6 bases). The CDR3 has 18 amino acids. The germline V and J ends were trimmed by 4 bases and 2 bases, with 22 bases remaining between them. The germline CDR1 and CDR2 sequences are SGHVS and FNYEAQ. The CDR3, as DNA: TGTGCCAGCAGCTCCTCCTTGGGGGGACGATACTCCACAGATACGCAGTATTTT. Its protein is CASSSSLGGRYSTDTQYF.

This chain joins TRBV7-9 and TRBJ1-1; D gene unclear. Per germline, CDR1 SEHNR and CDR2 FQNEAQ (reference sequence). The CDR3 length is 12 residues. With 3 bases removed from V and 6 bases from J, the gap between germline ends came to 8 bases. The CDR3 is CASSFKTPEAFF. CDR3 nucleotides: TGTGCCAGCAGCTTTAAGACACCTGAAGCTTTCTTT.

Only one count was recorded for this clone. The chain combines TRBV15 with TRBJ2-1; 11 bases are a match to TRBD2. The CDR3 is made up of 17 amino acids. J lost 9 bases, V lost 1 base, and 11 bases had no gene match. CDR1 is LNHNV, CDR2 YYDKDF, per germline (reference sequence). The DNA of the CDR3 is TGTGCCACCAGCAGAGGTGTATCTAGCGGGGGGTTTATTGAGCAGTTCTTC. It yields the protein CATSRGVSSGGFIEQFF.

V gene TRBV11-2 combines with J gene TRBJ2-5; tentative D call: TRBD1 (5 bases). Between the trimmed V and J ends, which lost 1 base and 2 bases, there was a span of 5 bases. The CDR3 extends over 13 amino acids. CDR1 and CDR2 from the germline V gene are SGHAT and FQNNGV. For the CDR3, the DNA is TGTGCCAGCAGCTTAGGACAGCAAGAGACCCAGTACTTC. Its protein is CASSLGQQETQYF.

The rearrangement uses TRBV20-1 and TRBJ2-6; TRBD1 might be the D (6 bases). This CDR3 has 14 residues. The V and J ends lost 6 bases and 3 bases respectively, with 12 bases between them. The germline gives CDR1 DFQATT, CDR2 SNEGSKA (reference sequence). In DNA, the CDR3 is TGCAGTGCCAGTCCAGGGGATGGGGCCAACGTCCTGACTTTC. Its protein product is CSASPGDGANVLTF.

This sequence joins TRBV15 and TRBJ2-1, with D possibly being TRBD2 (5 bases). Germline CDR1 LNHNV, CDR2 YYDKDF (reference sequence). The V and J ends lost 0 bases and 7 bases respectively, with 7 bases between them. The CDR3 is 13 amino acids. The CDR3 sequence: CATSRDRGNEQFF. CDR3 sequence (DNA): TGTGCCACCAGCAGAGATAGAGGGAATGAGCAGTTCTTC.

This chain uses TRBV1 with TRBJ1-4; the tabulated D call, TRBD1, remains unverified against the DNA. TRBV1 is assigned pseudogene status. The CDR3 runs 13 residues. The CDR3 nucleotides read TGCACCAGCAGCCAAGGCAGGAATGAAAAACTGTTTTTT. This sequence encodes CTSSQGRNEKLFF.

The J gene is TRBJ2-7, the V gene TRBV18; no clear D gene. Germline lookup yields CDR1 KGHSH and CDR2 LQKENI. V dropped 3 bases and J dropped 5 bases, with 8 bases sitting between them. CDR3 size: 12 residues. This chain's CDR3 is CASSPGRNEQYF. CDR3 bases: TGTGCCAGCTCACCGGGCAGAAACGAGCAGTACTTC.

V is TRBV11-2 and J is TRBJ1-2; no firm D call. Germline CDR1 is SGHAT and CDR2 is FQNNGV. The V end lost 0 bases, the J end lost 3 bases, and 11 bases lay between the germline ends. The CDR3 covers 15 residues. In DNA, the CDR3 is TGTGCCAGCAGCTTAGATTATATACAGTACTATGGCTACACCTTC. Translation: CASSLDYIQYYGYTF.

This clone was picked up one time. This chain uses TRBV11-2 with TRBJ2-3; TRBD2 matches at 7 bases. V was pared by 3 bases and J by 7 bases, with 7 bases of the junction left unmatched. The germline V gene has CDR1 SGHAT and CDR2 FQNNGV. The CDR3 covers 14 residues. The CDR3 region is CASSLELAMHTQYF. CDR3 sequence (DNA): TGTGCCAGCAGCTTGGAACTAGCGATGCATACGCAGTATTTT.

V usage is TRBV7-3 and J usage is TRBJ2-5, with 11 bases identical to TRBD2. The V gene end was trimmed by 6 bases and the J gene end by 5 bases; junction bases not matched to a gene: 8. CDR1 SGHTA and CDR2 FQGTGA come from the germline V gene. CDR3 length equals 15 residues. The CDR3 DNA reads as TGTGCCAGCAGTTATAGCGGGGGGGCCTGGGAGACCCAGTACTTC. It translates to CASSYSGGAWETQYF. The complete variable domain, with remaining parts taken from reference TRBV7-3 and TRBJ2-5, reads GAGVSQTPSNKVTEKGKYVELRCDPISGHTALYWYRQSLGQGPEFLIYFQGTGAADDSGLPNDRFFAVRPEGSVSTLKIQRTERGDSAVYLCASSYSGGAWETQYFGPGTRLLVL.

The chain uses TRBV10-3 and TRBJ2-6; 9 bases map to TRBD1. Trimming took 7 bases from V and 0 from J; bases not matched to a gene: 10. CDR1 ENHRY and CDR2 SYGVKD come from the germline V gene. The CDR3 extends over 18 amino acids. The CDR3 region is CAITKGGTGSSGANVLTF. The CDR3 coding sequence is TGTGCCATCACCAAAGGAGGGACAGGGAGCTCTGGGGCCAACGTCCTGACTTTC.